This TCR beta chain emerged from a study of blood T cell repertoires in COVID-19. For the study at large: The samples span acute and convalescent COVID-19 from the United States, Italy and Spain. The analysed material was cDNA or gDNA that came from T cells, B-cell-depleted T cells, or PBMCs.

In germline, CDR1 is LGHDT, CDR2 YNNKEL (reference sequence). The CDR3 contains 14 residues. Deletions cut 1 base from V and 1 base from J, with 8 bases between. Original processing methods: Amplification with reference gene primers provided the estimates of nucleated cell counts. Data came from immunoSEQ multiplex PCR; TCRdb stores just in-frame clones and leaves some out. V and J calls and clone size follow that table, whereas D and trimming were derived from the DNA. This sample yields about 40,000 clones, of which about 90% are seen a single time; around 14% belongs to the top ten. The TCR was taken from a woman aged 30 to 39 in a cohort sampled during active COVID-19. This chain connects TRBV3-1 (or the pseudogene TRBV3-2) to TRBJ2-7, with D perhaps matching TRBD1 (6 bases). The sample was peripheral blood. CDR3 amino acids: CASSQAGVSYEQYF. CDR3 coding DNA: TGTGCCAGCAGCCAAGCAGGGGTTTCCTACGAGCAGTACTTC.